Shown below are 15 T cell receptor beta chains from a single sample sequenced in a study of CD8+ T cells in alopecia areata (dated by TCRdb to the late 2010s). The library relied on the immunoSEQ multiplex PCR assay. RNA was extracted from all samples and reverse transcribed into cDNA as template for TCR sequencing. TCRdb re-hosts the immuneACCESS table, in-frame sequences only. Its copies lack some clones; in the studies checked, an unresolved V gene accounts for under half of them, and the cause for the rest is not known. A total of about 180,000 clones appear in this sample, about 63% of them only once. The ten top clones hold about 15% of the sample. Taken with the paper, the label for time point translates to: baseline before oral tofacitinib. The input for sequencing was CD4+ T cells sorted from blood, taken at week 0. The source of these receptors is a human donor with alopecia areata.

The chain joins TRBV29-1 to TRBJ1-2; no definite D call. The CDR3 runs to 13 residues. V shed 6 bases and J shed 6 bases, with 17 bases lying between them. The germline V gene encodes CDR1 SQVTM and CDR2 ANQGSEA. CDR3 bases: TGCAGCGTCCGGGCCCTGCCCCCCGATGGCTACACCTTC. Protein product: CSVRALPPDGYTF. Using reference TRBV29-1 and TRBJ1-2 for the parts outside the CDR3, the full variable domain is SAVISQKPSRDICQRGTSLTIQCQVDSQVTMMFWYRQQPGQSLTLIATANQGSEATYESGFVIDKFPISRPNLTFSTLTVSNMSPEDSSIYLCSVRALPPDGYTFGSGTRLTVV.

This clone turned up a few times. The gene calls are TRBV30 and TRBJ2-5, with D possibly being TRBD1 or TRBD2 (6 bases each). Trimming removed 3 bases from V and 3 bases from J, with 8 bases in between. The CDR3 spans 12 residues. Germline V lookup: CDR1 GTSNPN, CDR2 SVGIG (reference sequence). Here the CDR3 DNA reads TGTGCCTGGAGGGGGGGCAAAGAGACCCAGTACTTC. Protein: CAWRGGKETQYF.

For this clone: The junction departs from the called germline gene at one end, perhaps through a read error. The J gene is TRBJ1-2, the V gene TRBV6-5; D remains ambiguous. Germline V gene data show CDR1 as MNHEY and CDR2 as SVGAGI. The CDR3 length is 13 residues. The DNA for the CDR3 is TGTGCCAGCAGTCCCGGACGGCGAACGGGAGAGAACTTC. It specifies CASSPGRRTGENF.

The chain couples TRBV4-1 to TRBJ1-5, with 10 bases matching TRBD1. V gave up 1 base and J gave up 0 bases; unmatched junction bases: 15. This CDR3 spans 21 amino acids. CDR1 and CDR2 (germline): MGHRA, YSYEKL. The CDR3 DNA reads TGCGCCAGCAGCCAAGGACCTGGGGACAGGGGCGAGAGGGATAGCAATCAGCCCCAGCATTTT. Protein product: CASSQGPGDRGERDSNQPQHF.

V and J are TRBV29-1 and TRBJ2-3, with 11 bases fitting TRBD2. From germline, CDR1 is SQVTM and CDR2 ANQGSEA. Trimming removed 7 bases from V and 0 bases from J; junction bases left unmatched: 12. This CDR3 has 17 amino acids. CDR3 nucleotide sequence: TGCAGCGCCGGTTGGGCTAGCGGGGGGCCTAGCACAGATACGCAGTATTTT. It specifies CSAGWASGGPSTDTQYF.

V is TRBV4-2 and J is TRBJ1-5; a weak D match, TRBD1 (5 bases). Germline V gene data show CDR1 as LGHNA and CDR2 as YNFKEQ. V was pared by 2 bases and J by 7 bases, with 12 bases between. CDR3 length: 14 amino acids. CDR3 nucleotide sequence: TGTGCCAGCAGCCAACCAGGGCAGGAGCAGCCCCAGCATTTT. This codes for CASSQPGQEQPQHF.

This clone has more than one count but fewer than ten. The chain carries TRBV5-1 and TRBJ2-3; unclear D gene. Germline lookup yields CDR1 SGHRS and CDR2 YFSETQ. This CDR3 contains 14 residues. V lost 1 base and J lost 1, with 7 bases in between. CDR3 bases: TGCGCCAGCAGCTTGATAAGCGGCACAGATACGCAGTATTTT. Translating gives CASSLISGTDTQYF.

This clone was found a few times. The rearrangement uses TRBV7-2 and TRBJ1-6; D unresolved. Germline lookup yields CDR1 SGHTA and CDR2 FQGNSA. The CDR3 has 12 amino acids. Trimming shortened V by 3 bases and J by 14 bases, and 11 bases separated the two germline ends. CDR3 sequence (DNA): TGTGCCAGCAGCTTCGGGTCGCGGGCCCTCCACTTT. Encoded protein: CASSFGSRALHF.

V is TRBV30 and J is TRBJ2-2; no definite D call. V lost 0 bases, J lost 6 bases, and 11 bases lay in between. The CDR3 runs 14 residues. The germline gives CDR1 GTSNPN, CDR2 SVGIG (reference sequence). In DNA, the CDR3 is TGTGCCTGGAGTGTATCCAGTTTACCCGGGGAGCTGTTTTTT. Translation gives CAWSVSSLPGELFF.

This chain uses TRBV30 with TRBJ2-7; D possibly matches TRBD1 or TRBD2 (5 bases each). Germline CDR1 is GTSNPN and CDR2 is SVGIG (reference sequence). The V and J ends lost 6 bases and 1 base respectively, with 19 bases between them. CDR3 length: 15 amino acids. The CDR3 DNA reads as TGTGCCTGTCTTTCGGGAACAGGATTTTCCTACGAGCAGTACTTC. Translation gives CACLSGTGFSYEQYF. Supplemented by reference TRBV30 and TRBJ2-7, the full variable domain reads SQTIHQWPATLVQPVGSPLSLECTVEGTSNPNLYWYRQAAGRGLQLLFYSVGIGQISSEVPQNLSASRPQDRQFILSSKKLLLSDSGFYLCACLSGTGFSYEQYFGPGTRLTVT.

The rearrangement joins TRBV6-5 to TRBJ1-5; a weak D match, TRBD1 (5 bases). Germline V gene lookup returns CDR1 MNHEY and CDR2 SVGAGI. V was shortened by 7 bases and J by 0 bases, with 7 bases between the two germline ends. The CDR3 has 13 amino acids. The CDR3 region is CASKGNSNQPQHF. CDR3 in DNA: TGTGCCAGCAAGGGGAATAGCAATCAGCCCCAGCATTTT.

This clone was seen only a few times. The V and J genes are TRBV30 and TRBJ2-3; 15 positions match TRBD2. CDR3 length equals 16 residues. Trimming removed 1 base from V and 4 bases from J; junction bases left unmatched: 3. Germline V gene lookup returns CDR1 GTSNPN and CDR2 SVGIG (reference sequence). This CDR3 is CAWSAGLAGGPDTQYF. The DNA for the CDR3 is TGTGCCTGGAGTGCTGGACTAGCGGGGGGGCCAGATACGCAGTATTTT.

Ten or more counts support this clone. DNA of the CDR3: TGCGCCAGCAGCCTCAGACAGTCTGGGGCCAACGTCCTGACTTTC. This codes for CASSLRQSGANVLTF. V and J are TRBV5-1 and TRBJ2-6; tentative D call: TRBD1 (5 bases). The CDR3 is 15 residues long. Germline loops: CDR1 SGHRS, CDR2 YFSETQ. The V end lost 4 bases, the J end lost 1 base, and 9 bases lay between the germline ends.

This clone was detected a few times. The rearrangement links TRBV7-3 to TRBJ1-6; no clear D. This CDR3 contains 14 residues. Germline assignment: CDR1 SGHTA and CDR2 FQGTGA. Trimming took off 1 base at V and 11 bases at J, with 12 bases between the two ends. CDR3 in amino acids: CASSLKDSGAPLHF. As DNA, the CDR3 is TGTGCCAGCAGCTTAAAGGACTCCGGCGCACCCCTCCACTTT.

This clone has just one count. This same CDR3 is encoded by further DNA sequences in the sample. This chain connects TRBV9 to TRBJ1-5, with TRBD1 matching over 7 bases. Per germline, CDR1 SGDLS and CDR2 YYNGEE. This CDR3 contains 15 residues. With 0 bases clipped from V and 1 base from J, the junction kept 1 base outside the gene matches. CDR3: CASSVGQGSNQPQHF. DNA for the CDR3: TGTGCCAGCAGCGTAGGACAGGGAAGCAATCAGCCCCAGCATTTT.